This T cell receptor beta chain was captured in a study of tumor and adjacent non-tumor tissue in lung cancer. Study context: Patients comprised 12 adenocarcinoma, 2 squamous cell carcinoma and 1 small cell lung cancer. Aged about 31 to 85 years, patients included 10 men and 5 women with stage I to III disease.

On this clonotype: The antigen is not known. Since the CDR3 does not end with the conserved phenylalanine or tryptophan, this likely comes from a read error.

Findings and limits, study-wide: TCR diversity was significantly greater in tumor than normal lung tissue. Top 100 clones took a larger repertoire share in normal lung.

Trimming cost V 4 bases and J 13 bases, with 8 bases left between them. There are 11 residues in the CDR3. Germline V CDR1 and CDR2: MNHNY, SVGAGI (reference sequence). RNA was extracted from bulk tissue without any cell sorting. Three rounds of nested PCR, following a modified ARM-PCR protocol, produced the TCRbeta library. TCRdb re-called the multiplex PCR reads through MiXCR, storing one row per CDR3 protein. The repertoire consists of more than 95,000 distinct CDR3 sequences, with 66% occurring once and the leading ten covering 9.5% to 15%. The sequencing sample was made of lung tumor tissue. The TCR comes from a man aged 25 to 40 with non-small cell lung cancer. The chain has TRBV6-6 and TRBJ1-6, with D unresolved. The CDR3 DNA reads as TGTGCCAGCAGTTCGAAGGGTCCCCTCCACTCT. Its translation is CASSSKGPLHS.